This TCR beta chain was sequenced for a study of beta chain features in type 1 diabetes. The authors reverse transcribed all of the isolated RNA, so sequencing captured expressed TCRB transcripts. Here immunoSEQ multiplex PCR was the method, and the copy in TCRdb shows in-frame clones only, minus some. The sample has 600,000 to 750,000 clones, over 10% seen once; the top ten hold around 0.12%. Study-wide findings and caveats: In all four CD4+ subsets, TCRB CDR3 length was significantly, moderately reduced in type 1 diabetes.

With regard to this clone: Its antigen is still unknown.

This CDR3 spans 12 amino acids. Trimming took off 5 bases at V and 4 bases at J, with 8 bases between the two ends. The germline V gene has CDR1 SGHAT and CDR2 FQNNGV. The origin of this receptor is a man aged 25-45 years with type 1 diabetes. V and J are TRBV11-2 and TRBJ2-5, with D unclear. The sequencing sample was made of naive CD4+ T cells from blood. Here the CDR3 reads CASSQSLETQYF. The CDR3 DNA sequence: TGTGCCAGCAGCCAATCTTTAGAGACCCAGTACTTC.